Shown below are 17 T cell receptor beta chains from a single sample sequenced in a study of cytomegalovirus exposure and HLA in healthy donors. Using immunoSEQ multiplex PCR, the repertoire was profiled, and TCRdb retains in-frame clones only, with some absent. The sample has approximately 170,000 clones; about 90% are singletons. Sequenced sample: PBMCs. These receptors all come from a woman aged 18-35 years in good health and CMV-seropositive.

This chain uses TRBV7-2 with TRBJ2-7, with D perhaps TRBD2 (5 bases). The germline V gene encodes CDR1 SGHTA and CDR2 FQGNSA. V lost 5 bases to trimming and J lost 1 base, with 15 bases between them. The length of the CDR3 is 15 residues. The DNA for the CDR3 is TGTGCCAGCAGCCTCCGCCGGGGTCCATCCTACGAGCAGTACTTC. Amino acid sequence: CASSLRRGPSYEQYF.

The chain employs TRBV7-8 and TRBJ2-5; possible D gene TRBD1, 5 bases. The germline V and J ends were trimmed by 3 bases and 11 bases, with 13 bases remaining between them. The CDR3 contains 12 residues. Germline lookup yields CDR1 SGHVS and CDR2 FQNEAQ. The CDR3 sequence is CASSLTVLPQYF. DNA of the CDR3: TGTGCCAGCAGCTTGACAGTTTTGCCACAGTACTTC. The complete variable domain, with remaining parts taken from reference TRBV7-8 and TRBJ2-5, reads GAGVSQSPRYKVAKRGQDVALRCDPISGHVSLFWYQQALGQGPEFLTYFQNEAQLDKSGLPSDRFFAERPEGSVSTLKIQRTQQEDSAVYLCASSLTVLPQYFGPGTRLLVL.

V is TRBV5-5 and J is TRBJ1-2; TRBD1 matches 11 bases. The V segment lost 4 bases and the J segment 8 bases; nucleotides outside the gene matches: 7. This CDR3 contains 14 residues. In germline, CDR1 is SGHKS, CDR2 YYEKEE (reference sequence). DNA for the CDR3: TGTGCCAGCAGCATTGAGGACAGGGGGCTAGGCTACACCTTC. Its protein is CASSIEDRGLGYTF.

This chain links TRBV2 with TRBJ1-6; TRBD1 is a possible D gene (5 bases). Trimming pared 4 bases from V and 5 bases from J, leaving 12 bases between. The CDR3 contains 15 residues. Looked up from germline, CDR1 is SNHLY and CDR2 is FYNNEI. The CDR3 loop reads CASSGRQPNNSPLHF. In DNA form, the CDR3 reads TGTGCCAGCAGTGGGCGACAGCCTAATAATTCACCCCTCCACTTT.

Here the CDR3 DNA reads TGCGCCAGCAGTGAGTCGGGAGCCTACGAGCAGTACTTC. The encoded protein is CASSESGAYEQYF. The rearrangement uses TRBV10-1 and TRBJ2-7; perhaps TRBD2 as D (5 bases). V was pared by 0 bases and J by 2 bases, with 5 bases between. The CDR3 length is 13 residues. Germline CDR1 is WNHNN and CDR2 is SYGVQD (reference sequence).

This sequence joins TRBV28 and TRBJ2-7; D gene uncertain. This CDR3 has 13 amino acids. V lost 6 bases and J 5 bases, leaving 14 bases between the germline ends. Germline V gene data show CDR1 as MDHEN and CDR2 as SYDVKM. Here the CDR3 DNA reads TGTGCCAGCAGCCGTCCCTCAGGTAACGAGCAGTACTTC. Its protein is CASSRPSGNEQYF.

The chain joins TRBV29-1 to TRBJ2-7; D is perhaps TRBD2 (5 bases). CDR3 length: 15 residues. The V end lost 4 bases, the J end lost 1 base, and 17 bases lay between the germline ends. CDR1 and CDR2 from the germline V gene are SQVTM and ANQGSEA. CDR3 loop: CSVAGSEDGSYEQYF. The CDR3, as DNA: TGCAGCGTTGCAGGTTCGGAGGACGGTTCCTACGAGCAGTACTTC.

The V call is TRBV18, the J call TRBJ2-1; 10 positions match TRBD2. After removal of 0 bases from V and 7 bases from J, the junction contained 12 bases not matched to a gene. This CDR3 has 18 amino acids. Germline values: CDR1 KGHSH, CDR2 LQKENI. The CDR3 reads CASSPPGAVTSGQNEQFF. The DNA of the CDR3 is TGTGCCAGCTCACCACCCGGGGCCGTGACTAGCGGGCAAAATGAGCAGTTCTTC.

The rearrangement links TRBV18 to TRBJ2-5, with D hard to call. Per the germline V gene, CDR1 is KGHSH and CDR2 is LQKENI. The ends were cut back, 0 bases at V and 0 bases at J, with 5 bases in the middle. The CDR3 extends over 14 amino acids. The CDR3 protein is CASSPPTDQETQYF. The CDR3 region has the DNA TGTGCCAGCTCACCACCCACAGACCAAGAGACCCAGTACTTC. Based on the CDR3 plus reference TRBV18 and TRBJ2-5, the full variable domain is NAGVMQNPRHLVRRRGQEARLRCSPMKGHSHVYWYRQLPEEGLKFMVYLQKENIIDESGMPKERFSAEFPKEGPSILRIQQVVRGDSAAYFCASSPPTDQETQYFGPGTRLLVL.

The chain employs TRBV2 and TRBJ1-4, with 7 bases aligning to TRBD1. The CDR3 is 14 amino acids. V lost 2 bases and J lost 9; bases outside the gene matches: 6. CDR1 is SNHLY and CDR2 is FYNNEI in the germline V gene. In DNA form, the CDR3 reads TGTGCCAGCAGTGAAAGTCAGGGGGTTAAAAAACTGTTTTTT. As protein: CASSESQGVKKLFF. Filled out from reference TRBV2 and TRBJ1-4, the complete variable domain reads EPEVTQTPSHQVTQMGQEVILRCVPISNHLYFYWYRQILGQKVEFLVSFYNNEISEKSEIFDDQFSVERPDGSNFTLKIRSTKLEDSAMYFCASSESQGVKKLFFGSGTQLSVL.

The genes are TRBV5-8 and TRBJ2-1, with 8 positions matching TRBD2. CDR1 SGHTS and CDR2 YDEGEE come from the germline V gene. Germline trimming cut 4 bases from V and 8 bases from J; bases unmatched to any gene: 14. There are 16 residues in the CDR3. The CDR3 sequence: CASSRGLVGGTDEQFF. CDR3 DNA sequence: TGTGCCAGCAGCCGGGGACTAGTCGGGGGTACGGATGAGCAGTTCTTC.

J is TRBJ2-5 and V is TRBV7-2; 15 nucleotides match TRBD2. The length of the CDR3 is 17 residues. Germline CDR1 reads SGHTA; CDR2 reads FQGNSA. With 1 base clipped from V and 7 bases from J, the junction kept 7 bases outside the gene matches. The CDR3 DNA is TGTGCCAGCAGCTTAGAGGGACTAGCGGGGGGAACAGGGACCCAGTACTTC. Amino acid sequence: CASSLEGLAGGTGTQYF.

The chain joins TRBV2 to TRBJ2-1; a weak D match, TRBD1 (6 bases). The CDR3 runs 13 residues. Trimming took 9 bases from V and 6 from J, leaving 15 bases between them. The germline CDR1 and CDR2 sequences are SNHLY and FYNNEI. As DNA, the CDR3 is TGTGCCAGACGGACAGTGGGGTTCAATGAGCAGTTCTTC. Residues: CARRTVGFNEQFF.

This clone has just one count. The chain's CDR3 is CATSRDLAGGPYEQFF. CDR3 sequence (DNA): TGTGCCACCAGCAGAGATCTAGCGGGAGGGCCGTACGAGCAGTTCTTC. This chain links TRBV15 with TRBJ2-1, with TRBD2 matching 12 bases. The CDR3 contains 16 residues. The V gene end was trimmed by 0 bases and the J gene end by 10 bases; junction bases not matched to a gene: 7. CDR1 is LNHNV, CDR2 YYDKDF, per germline (reference sequence).

The CDR3 reads CASSAGPYEQYF. For the CDR3, the DNA is TGTGCCAGCAGCGCGGGCCCCTACGAGCAGTACTTC. V usage is TRBV7-2 and J usage is TRBJ2-7, with a possible D match to TRBD2 (5 bases). V was pared by 5 bases and J by 2 bases, with 7 bases between. CDR3 size: 12 residues. Germline CDR1 is SGHTA and CDR2 is FQGNSA.

V gene TRBV5-5 combines with J gene TRBJ1-1; 7 bases agree with TRBD1. Trimming at V came to 7 bases and at J to 0 bases, leaving 6 bases not matched to a gene. The CDR3 spans 14 residues. Germline lookup yields CDR1 SGHKS and CDR2 YYEKEE (reference sequence). CDR3 residues: CASGGQFMNTEAFF. CDR3 nucleotide sequence: TGTGCCAGCGGGGGACAGTTCATGAACACTGAAGCTTTCTTT.

This chain joins TRBV25-1 and TRBJ1-4; D is unclear. This CDR3 has 16 residues. V lost 3 bases, J lost 2 bases, and 13 bases lay in between. Germline loops: CDR1 MGHDK, CDR2 SYGVNS. This chain's CDR3 is CASSDSGSSTNEKLFF. CDR3 nucleotides: TGTGCCAGCAGTGACTCGGGAAGCTCTACTAATGAAAAACTGTTTTTT.